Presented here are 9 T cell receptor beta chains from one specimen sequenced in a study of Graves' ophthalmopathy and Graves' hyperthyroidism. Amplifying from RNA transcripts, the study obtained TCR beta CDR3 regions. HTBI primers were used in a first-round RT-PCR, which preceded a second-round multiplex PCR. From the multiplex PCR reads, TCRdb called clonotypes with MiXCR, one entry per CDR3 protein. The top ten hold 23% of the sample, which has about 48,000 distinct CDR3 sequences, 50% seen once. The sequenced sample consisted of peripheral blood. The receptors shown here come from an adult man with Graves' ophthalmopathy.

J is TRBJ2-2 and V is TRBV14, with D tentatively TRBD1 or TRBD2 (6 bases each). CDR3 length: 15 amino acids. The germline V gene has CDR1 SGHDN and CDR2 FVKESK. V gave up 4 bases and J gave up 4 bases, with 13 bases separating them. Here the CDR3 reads CASSRGGRGTGELFF. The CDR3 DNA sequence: TGTGCCAGCAGCCGAGGGGGGCGCGGCACCGGGGAGCTGTTTTTT.

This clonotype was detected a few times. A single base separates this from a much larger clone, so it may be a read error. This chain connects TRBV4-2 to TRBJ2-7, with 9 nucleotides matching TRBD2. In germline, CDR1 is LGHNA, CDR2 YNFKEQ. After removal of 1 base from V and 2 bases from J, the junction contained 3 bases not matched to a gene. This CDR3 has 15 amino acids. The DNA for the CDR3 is TGTGCCAGCAGCCAAGTAGCGGGGGCCGCCTACGAGCAGTACTTC. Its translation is CASSQVAGAAYEQYF.

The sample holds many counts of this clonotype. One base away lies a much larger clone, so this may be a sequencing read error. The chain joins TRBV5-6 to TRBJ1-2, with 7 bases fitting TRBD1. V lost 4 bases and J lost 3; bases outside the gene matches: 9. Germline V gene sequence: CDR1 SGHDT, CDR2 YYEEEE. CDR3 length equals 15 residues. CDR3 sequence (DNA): TGTGCCAGCAGCCGGGGAGGGACAGCTGACTATGGCTACACCTTC. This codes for CASSRGGTADYGYTF.

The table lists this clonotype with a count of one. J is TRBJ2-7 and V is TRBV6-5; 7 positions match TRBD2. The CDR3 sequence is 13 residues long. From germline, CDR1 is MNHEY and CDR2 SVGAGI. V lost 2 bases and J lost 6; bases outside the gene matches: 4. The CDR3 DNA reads TGTGCCAGCAGTTACGGGAGGGTTTCCGAGCAGTACTTC. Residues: CASSYGRVSEQYF.

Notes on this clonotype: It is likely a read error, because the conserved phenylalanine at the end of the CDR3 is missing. The CDR3 region is CASSFMVGGGVNGKLFL. The CDR3, as DNA: TGTGCCAGCAGCTTCATGGTCGGGGGCGGGGTTAATGGCAAACTGTTTCTT. This chain joins TRBV7-8 and TRBJ1-4; D is perhaps TRBD1 (6 bases). Germline lookup yields CDR1 SGHVS and CDR2 FQNEAQ. The ends were cut back, 3 bases at V and 11 bases at J, with 25 bases in the middle. The CDR3 loop spans 17 amino acids.

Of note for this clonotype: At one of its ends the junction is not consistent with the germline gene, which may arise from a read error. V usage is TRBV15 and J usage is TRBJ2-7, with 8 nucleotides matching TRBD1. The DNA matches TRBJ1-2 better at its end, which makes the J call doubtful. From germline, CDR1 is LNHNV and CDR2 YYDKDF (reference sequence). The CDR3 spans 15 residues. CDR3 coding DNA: TGTGCCACCAGCGGAGATCGTGCTCGGACAGGGAGCTACACCTTC. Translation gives CATSGDRARTGSYTF.

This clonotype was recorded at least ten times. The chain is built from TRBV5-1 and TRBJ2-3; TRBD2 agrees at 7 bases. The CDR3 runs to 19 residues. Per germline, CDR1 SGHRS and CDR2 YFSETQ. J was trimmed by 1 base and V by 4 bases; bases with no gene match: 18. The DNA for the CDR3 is TGCGCCAGCAGCACGACTAGCTTAAGCGGATTTGGGGGCACAGATACGCAGTATTTT. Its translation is CASSTTSLSGFGGTDTQYF.

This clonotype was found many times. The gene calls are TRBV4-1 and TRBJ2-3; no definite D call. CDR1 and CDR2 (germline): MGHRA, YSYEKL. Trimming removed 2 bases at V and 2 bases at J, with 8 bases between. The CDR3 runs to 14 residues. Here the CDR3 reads CASSQNTPTDTQYF. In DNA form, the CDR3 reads TGCGCCAGCAGCCAAAACACCCCCACAGATACGCAGTATTTT.

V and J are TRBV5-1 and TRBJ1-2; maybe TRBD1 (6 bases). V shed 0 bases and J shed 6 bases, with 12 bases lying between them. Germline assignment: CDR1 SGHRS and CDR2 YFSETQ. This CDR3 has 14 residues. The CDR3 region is CASSLGQVKDGYTF. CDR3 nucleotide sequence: TGCGCCAGCAGCTTGGGACAGGTAAAGGATGGCTACACCTTC. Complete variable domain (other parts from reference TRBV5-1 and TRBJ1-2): KAGVTQTPRYLIKTRGQQVTLSCSPISGHRSVSWYQQTPGQGLQFLFEYFSETQRNKGNFPGRFSGRQFSNSRSEMNVSTLELGDSALYLCASSLGQVKDGYTFGSGTRLTVV.